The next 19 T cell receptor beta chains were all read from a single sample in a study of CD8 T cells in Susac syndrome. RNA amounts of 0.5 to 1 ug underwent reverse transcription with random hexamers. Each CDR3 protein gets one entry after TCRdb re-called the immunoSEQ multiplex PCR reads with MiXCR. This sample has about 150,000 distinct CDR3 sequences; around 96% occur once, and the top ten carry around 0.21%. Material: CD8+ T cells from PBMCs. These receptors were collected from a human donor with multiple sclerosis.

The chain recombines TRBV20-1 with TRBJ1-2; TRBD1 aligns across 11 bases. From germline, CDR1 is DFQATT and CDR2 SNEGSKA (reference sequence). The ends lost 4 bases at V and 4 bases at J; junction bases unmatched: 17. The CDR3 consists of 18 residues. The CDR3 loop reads CSATPGRDRGIDRYGYTF. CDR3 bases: TGCAGTGCTACCCCGGGGCGGGACAGGGGGATTGATCGCTATGGCTACACCTTC.

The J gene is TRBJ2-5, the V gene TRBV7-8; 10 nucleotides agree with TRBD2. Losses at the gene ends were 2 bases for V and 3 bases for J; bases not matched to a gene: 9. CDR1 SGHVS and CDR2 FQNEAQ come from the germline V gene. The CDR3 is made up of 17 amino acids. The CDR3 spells CASSLSASGGFEETQYF. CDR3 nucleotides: TGTGCCAGCAGCTTATCGGCTAGCGGGGGATTCGAAGAGACCCAGTACTTC.

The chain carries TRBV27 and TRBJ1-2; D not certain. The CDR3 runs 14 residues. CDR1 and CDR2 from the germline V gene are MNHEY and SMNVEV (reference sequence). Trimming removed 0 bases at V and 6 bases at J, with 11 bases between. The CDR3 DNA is TGTGCCAGCAGTTTATCGAAGGCAGGACATGGCTACACCTTC. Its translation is CASSLSKAGHGYTF.

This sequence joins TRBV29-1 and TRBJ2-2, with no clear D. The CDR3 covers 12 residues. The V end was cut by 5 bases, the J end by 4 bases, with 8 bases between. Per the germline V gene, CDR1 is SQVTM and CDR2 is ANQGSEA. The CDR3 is CSVRLSTGELFF. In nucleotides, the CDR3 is TGCAGCGTTAGGCTAAGCACCGGGGAGCTGTTTTTT.

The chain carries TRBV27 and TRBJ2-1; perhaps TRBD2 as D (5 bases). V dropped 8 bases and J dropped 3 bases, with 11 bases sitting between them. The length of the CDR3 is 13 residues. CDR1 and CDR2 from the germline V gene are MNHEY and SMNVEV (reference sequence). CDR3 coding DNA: TGTGCCAGCTCCGACGGGGACTACAATGAGCAGTTCTTC. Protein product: CASSDGDYNEQFF.

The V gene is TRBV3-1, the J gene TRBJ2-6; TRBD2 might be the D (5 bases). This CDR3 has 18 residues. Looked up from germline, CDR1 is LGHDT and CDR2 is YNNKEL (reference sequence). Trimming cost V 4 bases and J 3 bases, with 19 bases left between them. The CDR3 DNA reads TGTGCCAGCAGCCTTTCCGGGATGCCCCTTGATGGGGCCAACGTCCTGACTTTC. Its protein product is CASSLSGMPLDGANVLTF.

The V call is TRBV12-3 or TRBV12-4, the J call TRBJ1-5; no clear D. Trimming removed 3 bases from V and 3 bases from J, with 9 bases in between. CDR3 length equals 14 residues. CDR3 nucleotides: TGTGCCAGCAGTTTGCCGGGAGTCAATCAGCCCCAGCATTTT. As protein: CASSLPGVNQPQHF.

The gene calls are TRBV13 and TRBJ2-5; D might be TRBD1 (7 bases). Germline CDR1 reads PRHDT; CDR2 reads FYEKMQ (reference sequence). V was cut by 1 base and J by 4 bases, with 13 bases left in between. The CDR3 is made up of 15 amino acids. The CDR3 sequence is CASSLDRGGPETQYF. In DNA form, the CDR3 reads TGTGCCAGCAGCTTAGACAGGGGAGGACCAGAGACCCAGTACTTC. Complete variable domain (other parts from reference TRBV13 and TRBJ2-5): AAGVIQSPRHLIKEKRETATLKCYPIPRHDTVYWYQQGPGQDPQFLISFYEKMQSDKGSIPDRFSAQQFSDYHSELNMSSLELGDSALYFCASSLDRGGPETQYFGPGTRLLVL.

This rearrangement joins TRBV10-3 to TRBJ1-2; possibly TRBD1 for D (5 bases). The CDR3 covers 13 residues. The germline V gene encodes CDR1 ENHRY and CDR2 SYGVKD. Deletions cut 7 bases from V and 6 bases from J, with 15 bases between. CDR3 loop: CAINPGPRDGYTF. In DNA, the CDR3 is TGTGCCATCAACCCGGGACCCCGGGATGGCTACACCTTC.

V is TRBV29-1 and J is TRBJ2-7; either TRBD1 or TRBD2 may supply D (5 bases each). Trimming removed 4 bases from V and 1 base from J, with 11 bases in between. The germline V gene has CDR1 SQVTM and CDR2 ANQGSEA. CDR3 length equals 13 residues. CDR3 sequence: CSVVWDGSYEQYF. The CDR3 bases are TGCAGCGTTGTATGGGACGGATCCTACGAGCAGTACTTC.

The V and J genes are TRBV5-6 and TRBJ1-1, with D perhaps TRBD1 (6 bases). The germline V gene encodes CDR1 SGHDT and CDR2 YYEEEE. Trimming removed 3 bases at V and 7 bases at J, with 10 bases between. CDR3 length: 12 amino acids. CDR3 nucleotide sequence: TGTGCCAGCAGCTCAGGACAGATTGAAGCTTTCTTT. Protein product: CASSSGQIEAFF.

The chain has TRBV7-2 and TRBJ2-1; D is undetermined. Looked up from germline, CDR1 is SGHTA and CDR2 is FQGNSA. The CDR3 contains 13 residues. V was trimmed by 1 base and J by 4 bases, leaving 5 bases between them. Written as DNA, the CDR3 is TGTGCCAGCAGCTTAGTGGCATACAATGAGCAGTTCTTC. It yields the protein CASSLVAYNEQFF.

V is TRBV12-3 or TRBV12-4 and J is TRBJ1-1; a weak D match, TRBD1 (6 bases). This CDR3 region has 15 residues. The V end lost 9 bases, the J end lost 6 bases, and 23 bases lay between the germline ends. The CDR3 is CASSRSGQGYSEAFF. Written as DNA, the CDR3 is TGTGCCAGTTCTCGTTCGGGTCAGGGGTACTCTGAAGCTTTCTTT.

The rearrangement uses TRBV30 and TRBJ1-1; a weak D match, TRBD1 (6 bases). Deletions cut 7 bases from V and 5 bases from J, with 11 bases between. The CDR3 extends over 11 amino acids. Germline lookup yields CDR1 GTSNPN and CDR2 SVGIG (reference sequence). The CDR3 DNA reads TGTGCCTCTCCAAGGGGGACTGAAGCTTTCTTT. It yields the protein CASPRGTEAFF.

Written as DNA, the CDR3 is TGTGCCAGCAGGGGGGGACCGCAACAGCTTACCTCACCCCAGCATTTT. Its translation is CASRGGPQQLTSPQHF. V usage is TRBV12-3 or TRBV12-4 and J usage is TRBJ1-5; D perhaps matches TRBD1 (5 bases). This CDR3 has 16 amino acids. The germline V and J ends were trimmed by 6 bases and 10 bases, with 25 bases remaining between them.

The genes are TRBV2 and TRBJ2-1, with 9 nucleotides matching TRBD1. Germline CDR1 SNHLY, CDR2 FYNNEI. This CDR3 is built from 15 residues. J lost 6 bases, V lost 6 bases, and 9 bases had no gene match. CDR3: CASRTPGQGGNEQFF. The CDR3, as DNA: TGTGCCAGCAGGACCCCGGGACAGGGAGGCAATGAGCAGTTCTTC.

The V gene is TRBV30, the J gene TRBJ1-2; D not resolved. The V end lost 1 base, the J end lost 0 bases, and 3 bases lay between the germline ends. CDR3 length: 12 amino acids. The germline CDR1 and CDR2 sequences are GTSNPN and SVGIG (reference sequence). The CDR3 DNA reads TGTGCCTGGAGTGATCCTAACTATGGCTACACCTTC. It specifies CAWSDPNYGYTF.

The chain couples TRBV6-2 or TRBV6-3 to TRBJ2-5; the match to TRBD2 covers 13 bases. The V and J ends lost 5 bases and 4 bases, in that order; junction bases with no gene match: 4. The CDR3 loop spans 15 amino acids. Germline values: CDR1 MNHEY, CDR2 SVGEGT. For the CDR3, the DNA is TGTGCCAGCAGTACAAGGACTAGCGGGGGAGAGACCCAGTACTTC. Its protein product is CASSTRTSGGETQYF.

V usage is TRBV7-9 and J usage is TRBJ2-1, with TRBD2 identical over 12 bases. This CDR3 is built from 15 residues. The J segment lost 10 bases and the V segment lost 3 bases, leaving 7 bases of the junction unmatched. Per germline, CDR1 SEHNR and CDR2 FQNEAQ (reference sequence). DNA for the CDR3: TGTGCCAGCAGCTTCTCTAGCGGGGGGGCCGTCGAGCAGTTCTTC. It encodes CASSFSSGGAVEQFF.